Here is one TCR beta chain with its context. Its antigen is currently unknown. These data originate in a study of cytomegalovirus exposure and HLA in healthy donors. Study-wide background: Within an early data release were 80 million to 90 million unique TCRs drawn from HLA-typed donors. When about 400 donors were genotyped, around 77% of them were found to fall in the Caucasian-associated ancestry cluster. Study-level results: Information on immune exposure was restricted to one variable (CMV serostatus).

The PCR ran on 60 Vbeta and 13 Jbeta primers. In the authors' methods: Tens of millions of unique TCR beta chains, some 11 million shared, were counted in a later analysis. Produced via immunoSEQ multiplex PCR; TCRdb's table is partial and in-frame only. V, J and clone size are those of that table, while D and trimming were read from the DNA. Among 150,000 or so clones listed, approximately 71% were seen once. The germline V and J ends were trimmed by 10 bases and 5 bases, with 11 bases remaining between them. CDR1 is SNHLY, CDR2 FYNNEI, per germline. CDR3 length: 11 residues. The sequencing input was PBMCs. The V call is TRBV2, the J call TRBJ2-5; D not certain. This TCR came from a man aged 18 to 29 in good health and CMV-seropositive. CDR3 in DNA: TGTGCCACCACCGTCGGGGAGACCCAGTACTTC. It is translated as CATTVGETQYF.